The rows below give T cell receptor beta chains drawn from one sample of a study of T cells in Graves' hyperthyroidism and ophthalmopathy. Each CDR3 protein gets one entry after TCRdb re-called the multiplex PCR reads with MiXCR. The sample consists of more than 300,000 distinct CDR3 sequences, more than 12% of them appearing once. The sequencing input was blood. These receptors were obtained from a woman between 25 and 40 years old with Graves' ophthalmopathy. CDR3s include the opening cysteine and the closing phenylalanine or tryptophan. D genes are given only for firm matches. Part of the rows lack a size; the others show once, few, many or a class for expanded clones.

size,V,D,J,DNA,CDR3
few,TRBV24-1,TRBD2,TRBJ2-5,TGTGCCACCAGTGATCGGGGACTAGCGGGGGGGCCTGGCCAAGAGACCCAGTACTTC,CATSDRGLAGGPGQETQYF
.,TRBV19,.,TRBJ2-2,TGTGCCAGTAGTCCCCCCGTAGGTGGACCGATGGGCGGGGAGCTGTTTTTT,CASSPPVGGPMGGELFF
many,TRBV7-9,.,TRBJ2-7,TGTGCCAGCACCCCAGGGGCGGCAGCCTCCTACGAGCAGTACTTC,CASTPGAAASYEQYF
.,TRBV3-1,TRBD2,TRBJ2-1,TGTGCCAGCAGCCACGTGGGACTAGCGTCCTACAATGAGCAGTTCTTC,CASSHVGLASYNEQFF
.,TRBV5-4,TRBD1,TRBJ1-1,TGTGCCGGCAGCTGGACAGGGGAATTGGACACTGAAGCTTTCTTT,CAGSWTGELDTEAFF
few,TRBV28,TRBD2,TRBJ2-1,TGTGCCAGCAGTTTTCCGGGGGGGCACTACAATGAGCAGTTCTTC,CASSFPGGHYNEQFF
few,TRBV19,TRBD2,TRBJ2-5,TGTGCCAGTAGTATCCCGGTTAGCGGGGGTCGCCAAGAGACCCAGTACTTC,CASSIPVSGGRQETQYF
few,TRBV9,.,TRBJ1-5,TGTGCCAGCAGCCCCCCTGGTGGCCCCGCAAAAGAGCCCCAGCATTTT,CASSPPGGPAKEPQHF
once,TRBV19,.,TRBJ2-2,TGTGCCAGTCACCCCGGGTCGGACGGGGAGCTGTTTTTT,CASHPGSDGELFF
many,TRBV20-1,TRBD2,TRBJ2-3,TGCAGTGCTAGGCTAGCGGGGAACACAGATACGCAGTATTTT,CSARLAGNTDTQYF
many,TRBV6-1,TRBD1,TRBJ2-1,TGTGCCAGCACCCTTCTGGGGACAGGGAACAATGAGCAGTTCTTC,CASTLLGTGNNEQFF
many,TRBV6-2/TRBV6-3,.,TRBJ2-3,TGTGCCAGCAGTTATCCGGGGGTGGATGGCGCAGATACGCAGTATTTT,CASSYPGVDGADTQYF
many,TRBV2,.,TRBJ1-5,TGTGCCAGCAGTGGTGGGGAGGGGGGCTTGCAGCCCCAGCATTTT,CASSGGEGGLQPQHF
few,TRBV5-6,.,TRBJ1-2,TGTGCCAGCAGCTTGGCCGGGGCAAACAACTATGGCTACACCTTC,CASSLAGANNYGYTF
.,TRBV30,.,TRBJ1-5,TGTGCCTGGAGGGGGCAGGGCAATCAGCCCCAGCATTTT,CAWRGQGNQPQHF
many,TRBV18,.,TRBJ2-5,TGTGCCAGCTCACCACCCCTCGACAGGACCCCCCAGGAGACCCAGTACTTC,CASSPPLDRTPQETQYF
.,TRBV10-2,.,TRBJ1-3,TGCGCCAGCAGGGAGAGCGCTGGAAACACCATATATTTT,CASRESAGNTIYF
.,TRBV6-1,TRBD2,TRBJ2-5,TGTGCCAGCAGGAAGGGCGTCTCTGCGGGGGGGCCGGGGTGGGTTAGAGAGACCCAGTACTTC,CASRKGVSAGGPGWVRETQYF
many,TRBV12-3/TRBV12-4,TRBD1,TRBJ2-5,TGTGCCAGCAGTCTCGGGACAGGGGTTTTGGAGACCCAGTACTTC,CASSLGTGVLETQYF
.,TRBV7-2,.,TRBJ1-6,TGTGCCAGCAGCTTAGCGCAGTGGGGTTCACCCCTCCACTTT,CASSLAQWGSPLHF
many,TRBV28,.,TRBJ1-6,TGTGCCAGCAGCCCCCGAATAACTTATAATTCACCCCTCCACTTT,CASSPRITYNSPLHF
few,TRBV10-1,.,TRBJ2-3,TGCGCCAGCAGTGATGCCAACCCAGGGGATACGCAGTATTTT,CASSDANPGDTQYF
many,TRBV20-1,TRBD2,TRBJ2-3,TGCAGTGCTAGAGGGTTTCTGGTTGCGGGGGGGCCGGTGAGCACAGATACGCAGTATTTT,CSARGFLVAGGPVSTDTQYF
few,TRBV19,.,TRBJ2-7,TGTGCCAGTAGTATAGGACACCTACAGGGCCTGAACGAGCAGTACTTC,CASSIGHLQGLNEQYF
.,TRBV7-3,TRBD1,TRBJ1-1,TGTGCCAGCAGGTTAAGGGACAGGGCGAGGTCTGAAGCTTTCTTT,CASRLRDRARSEAFF
many,TRBV20-1,.,TRBJ2-5,TGCAGTGCTAGTTCTTATGTCAGGCAAGAGACCCAGTACTTC,CSASSYVRQETQYF
many,TRBV4-1,TRBD2,TRBJ2-1,TGCGCCAGCAGCCATGTATTGCGGGGGATCCTCTACAATGAGCAGTTCTTC,CASSHVLRGILYNEQFF
.,TRBV6-5,TRBD1,TRBJ2-7,TGTGCCAGCAGATTAACCGGGACAGCATCCTACGAGCGGTACTTC,CASRLTGTASYERYF
many,TRBV20-1,.,TRBJ2-7,TGCAGTGCTAGCCGCGGGACCGGTTACGAGCAGTACTTC,CSASRGTGYEQYF
many,TRBV28,.,TRBJ1-1,TGTGCCAGCCCCCCGTCGTGGGGGGTGGGCACTGAAGCTTTCTTT,CASPPSWGVGTEAFF
many,TRBV11-3,.,TRBJ2-3,TGTGCCAGCAGCCATCCGCAGGGGGGTAGCACAGATACGCAGTATTTT,CASSHPQGGSTDTQYF
many,TRBV10-3,.,TRBJ1-1,TGTGCCATCCGGGGGAACACTGAAGCTTTCTTT,CAIRGNTEAFF
few,TRBV14,.,TRBJ2-7,TGTGCCAGCAGCCAAAGTGGCCTCTCAAGCGAGCAGTACTTC,CASSQSGLSSEQYF
.,TRBV13,TRBD1,TRBJ2-7,TGTGCCAGCAGCGGGACGCAACCTTCGACAGGGAGTAGGTCACCCTACGAGCAGTACTTC,CASSGTQPSTGSRSPYEQYF
many,TRBV10-3,TRBD1,TRBJ2-5,TGTGCCATCAGTGACTCAGGGGGCCAAGAGACCCAGTACTTC,CAISDSGGQETQYF
many,TRBV7-9,.,TRBJ2-4,TGTGCCAGCAGCACGACAATGGTGGACATTCAGTACTTC,CASSTTMVDIQYF
.,TRBV30,.,TRBJ2-3,TGTGCCTGGACGTCGCTGGGAAGAGGTACGCAGTATTTT,CAWTSLGRGTQYF
many,TRBV27,.,TRBJ1-5,TGTGCCAGCAGTTTAGGGGCACACCAGCCCCAGCATTTT,CASSLGAHQPQHF